The present T cell receptor (beta chain) was sequenced within a study of technical replicates of blood from a handful of donors. CDR1 and CDR2 from the germline V gene are MGHDK and SYGVNS. This CDR3 is built from 15 residues. V lost 4 bases and J lost 2, with 15 bases in between. TCRdb's table, derived via immunoSEQ multiplex PCR, lists solely in-frame clones and lacks some. The sample lists around 76,000 clones, about 89% occurring once. The chain carries TRBV25-1 and TRBJ2-7; possible D gene TRBD1, 5 bases. The sequence was collected from a human donor in good health. The sequenced material came from T cells isolated from PBMCs. The CDR3 nucleotides read TGTGCCAGCAGTGGGGGCCTTTCCGCAACCTACGAGCAGTACTTC. Protein sequence: CASSGGLSATYEQYF.